The 7 T cell receptor beta chains reported below all come from one sample, sequenced in a study of T cells after yellow fever vaccination (dated by TCRdb to between 2017 and 2020). Receptors were amplified or captured by 5' RACE. Instrument on record: Illumina NovaSeq 6000. Through fastp at Q25 and MiXCR, TCRdb rebuilt clones from the public reads, retaining in-frame beta chains. Merged by CDR3 protein, the rows form single entries marked with the most common genes and DNA. The sample profile shows around 100,000 distinct CDR3 sequences; 5.8% of them were found once. 35% to 45% of the sample comes from the top ten. Read against the paper, the sample's treatment or condition label means: live attenuated yellow fever vaccine strain. Here the sequenced sample was CD8+ T cells sorted from PBMCs, taken 10 days after the yellow fever booster vaccination. All receptors derive from a man aged 18 to 29 who received the YFV17D yellow fever vaccine.

This clonotype showed up just a few times. The rearrangement joins TRBV7-6 to TRBJ2-3; 11 bases map to TRBD2. This CDR3 is 15 amino acids long. The germline gives CDR1 SGHVS, CDR2 FNYEAQ. The trim removed 5 bases at V and 1 base at J, leaving 2 bases unmatched. For the CDR3, the DNA is TGTGCCAGCAGCGTACTAGCGGGGGGCACAGATACGCAGTATTTT. Its protein product is CASSVLAGGTDTQYF.

This clonotype was picked up a small number of times. The CDR3 nucleotides are TGTGCCTGGAGTGAGGGCCTAGCGGGGGATATAGATACGCAGTATTTT. Its translation is CAWSEGLAGDIDTQYF. This chain uses TRBV30 with TRBJ2-3; 10 nucleotides match TRBD2. The CDR3 is 16 residues long. Germline loops: CDR1 GTSNPN, CDR2 SVGIG (reference sequence). V lost 1 base to trimming and J lost 5 bases; unmatched junction nucleotides: 9.

This clonotype was recorded at least ten times. The genes are TRBV27 and TRBJ2-6; D not resolved. Trimming removed 5 bases at V and 3 bases at J, with 5 bases between. Germline-derived CDR1 and CDR2 are MNHEY and SMNVEV (reference sequence). This CDR3 has 13 amino acids. In DNA form, the CDR3 reads TGTGCCAGCAGTGGCCTTGGGGCCAACGTCCTGACTTTC. Translated: CASSGLGANVLTF.

V is TRBV29-1 and J is TRBJ1-2; D is perhaps TRBD1 (5 bases). The CDR3 is made up of 14 amino acids. The V gene's germline CDR1 is SQVTM and CDR2 ANQGSEA. The V gene lost 3 bases and the J gene lost 0 bases, with 11 bases spanning the gap. CDR3 protein: CSVDFGAANYGYTF. CDR3 in DNA: TGCAGCGTTGACTTTGGGGCAGCTAACTATGGCTACACCTTC.

The V gene is TRBV3-1, the J gene TRBJ2-3, with 8 nucleotides matching TRBD1. The CDR3 has 14 residues. CDR1 and CDR2 (germline): LGHDT, YNNKEL (reference sequence). V was pared by 6 bases and J by 5 bases, with 7 bases of the junction left unmatched. The chain's CDR3 is CASRETGVEDTQYF. CDR3 bases: TGTGCCAGCAGGGAGACAGGGGTGGAAGATACGCAGTATTTT.

This clonotype was counted a single time. A much larger clonotype is one base distant, so this may be a read error. The chain couples TRBV3-1 to TRBJ2-5; 11 bases agree with TRBD2. The germline CDR1 and CDR2 sequences are LGHDT and YNNKEL (reference sequence). The CDR3 runs 16 residues. The CDR3 nucleotides are TGTGCCAGCAGGTCGGGACTAGCGGAGTTCCAAGAGACCAAGTACTTC. The encoded protein is CASRSGLAEFQETKYF.

The chain combines TRBV10-3 with TRBJ2-3, with 8 bases lining up with TRBD2. V shed 9 bases and J 4 bases; nucleotides not matched to a gene: 9. This CDR3 is 14 amino acids long. CDR1 and CDR2 (germline): ENHRY, SYGVKD. The CDR3 reads CAMWDGGASDTQYF. CDR3 nucleotide sequence: TGTGCCATGTGGGACGGGGGGGCATCAGATACGCAGTATTTT.